This TCR beta chain was captured in a study of regulatory T cells in long-lasting Graves disease. iRepertoire HTBI primers and Arm-PCR of CDR3 regions built TCR beta libraries. Via MiXCR, TCRdb re-called the multiplex PCR reads, giving one row per CDR3 protein. The data hold 350,000 to 500,000 distinct CDR3 sequences, with 14% observed a single time. This clonotype was counted at least ten times. Sample time point: newly diagnosed GD, antithyroid drugs for less than 3 months. Extracted PBMC RNA gave rise to the TCR library. The same data also contributed to another study, on T cells in Graves' hyperthyroidism and ophthalmopathy.

Sequenced here: peripheral blood mononuclear cells (PBMCs), sampled at new diagnosis, from a patient treated with antithyroid drugs. The receptor comes from a woman aged 50 to 60 with Graves disease.

CDR3 region: CASSTNRGETQYF. The CDR3, as DNA: TGTGCCAGCAGCACAAACAGGGGAGAGACCCAGTACTTC. The chain carries TRBV12-3 or TRBV12-4 and TRBJ2-5; TRBD1 matches at 7 bases. This CDR3 comprises 13 residues. With V trimmed by 6 bases and J by 4 bases, 5 bases remained unmatched.